This TCR beta chain stems from a study of cytomegalovirus exposure and HLA in healthy donors. As to this clone: Its antigen remains unknown.

In the PCR, 60 Vbeta and 13 Jbeta primers were used. Only in-frame clones appear in the TCRdb table, and some are missing; sequencing was by immunoSEQ multiplex PCR. The table has 95,000 to 110,000 clones, about 81% seen once; the top ten hold approximately 2.5%. Whole-study findings and limits: Later analysis reportedly placed an Asian-associated ancestry cluster below the approximately 680-donor mean in N-insertions. A missense DCLRE1C variant was associated with V- and J-gene trimming of TCR beta chains in a later analysis, and an independent cohort replicated the association.

This CDR3 has 13 residues. Trimming cost V 3 bases and J 1 base, with 6 bases left between them. In germline, CDR1 is KGHSH, CDR2 LQKENI. Sequencing was carried out using PBMCs. This receptor was obtained from a man aged 25-45 years in good health and CMV-seropositive. The V and J genes are TRBV18 and TRBJ1-1; D unclear. CDR3 loop: CASSPTENTEAFF. In DNA form, the CDR3 reads TGTGCCAGCTCACCCACAGAGAACACTGAAGCTTTCTTT.